This paragraph covers one T cell receptor (beta chain) sequence. No antigen is known for it. No base quality values were provided; no much bigger clone lies one nucleotide off. Donors were healthy HIV-negative adults with no recently reported acute infections or vaccinations. All donors were Caucasian adults living in Nashville, Tennessee, USA. CD4+ T cells were enriched by magnetic negative selection; naive cells were then positively selected on CD45RA, and the negative fraction formed the memory subset. After blood collection by leukapheresis, PBMCs were isolated using Ficoll-Histopaque density gradient centrifugation and then cryopreserved in the vapor phase of liquid nitrogen. Purity and quantity of every magnetically sorted T cell population were checked by analytical flow cytometry. From each sorted fraction, genomic DNA was isolated and quantified by UV absorbance on a Nanodrop 2000c. From cysteine to phenylalanine, the CDR3 is 12 amino acids long. Just CDR3 DNA is preserved here, 36 bases in frame from base 1. From the germline V gene, CDR1 is MDHEN and CDR2 is SYDVKM. Clipping removes 7 bases from V and 6 bases from J, with 5 as the unmatched junction base count.

The data were obtained in a study of shared clonotypes between healthy human individuals (dated by TCRdb to 2018 to 2020). General notes on the study: The cohort comprised a couple of women and a few men aged 18 to 49 years. Each donor's leukapheresis produced roughly between about 0.8 and 10 billion PBMCs. Different laboratories and diverse techniques were used to prepare libraries and sequence TCR repertoires, to increase sequencing depth and limit assay-specific biases. To estimate repertoire size and how much clonotype sharing occurs between individuals, the study deeply sequenced the blood TCR repertoires of about 5 healthy adults. For each donor, CD4 naive and CD4 memory were each given three plates, CD8 naive was given two plates, and CD8 memory was given one plate.

Using the deep immunoSEQ assay, multiplex PCR amplified TCR CDR3 regions from genomic DNA. For each cell subset, the extracted genomic DNA was distributed evenly across all wells of several immunoSEQ 96-well plates, and each plate served as one replicate. Each replicate PCR for sorted subsets received about 200 ng genomic DNA, equal to roughly 29,000 T cell genomes. The purified libraries were quantified using a Qubit 3.0 fluorometer, sized with a Bioanalyzer 2100, and then quantified again using the KAPA Library Quantification kit. Every immunoSEQ 96-well plate was sequenced on a separate single-read 150-cycle Illumina NextSeq 550 flow cell. Per the source publication's procedure: Because only junctional sequences without quality scores were contained in the immunoSEQ output, filtering matching that applied to full-length reads could not be performed. To assign V/J genes and CDR3, sequences were annotated using PyIR, a Python wrapper for IgBLAST v1.9, with IMGT germline references. Any read was removed if the V/J assignment was weak (E-value above 1e-6), the CDR3 was missing, or the read contained stop codons, out-of-frame junctions, or ambiguous translated residues. V3J clonotypes were defined by identical inferred V gene, J gene, and CDR3 amino acid sequence. Percentage overlap between repertoires was calculated by dividing the number of shared unique clonotypes by the size of the smaller repertoire. Repertoire richness was assessed with RTK rarefaction, the Chao1 estimator, and Recon v2.1 estimates of unobserved clonotypes. Generation probabilities for all TCRbeta clonotypes obtained by the gDNA method from four donors were computed using OLGA. TCRdb provides this immuneACCESS table in a form limited to in-frame rearrangements. Some clones are lacking; in checked studies, under half of them reflect an unresolved V gene, and why the rest are absent is not known. Clonal size and the V and J genes are those of that table, whereas D and trimming came from the DNA. Within this sample are hundreds of thousands of clones, with around four fifths of them counted one time only. The ten largest clonotypes hold under 2% of the sample.

Broad study findings and their caveats: Because the study included only a small number of donors, the genetic and exposure-history diversity represented was limited. Rarefaction of sorted-subset datasets indicated incomplete sequencing despite the large sequencing depth. Compared with non-shared clonotypes, clonotypes shared by all four sorted-subset donors had higher generation probabilities. Pairwise subsampling indicated that sequencing depth was expected to affect the degree of clonotype sharing among donors. Estimated clonotype richness was generally larger for naive than for memory subsets. Sampling was restricted to blood, and TCR repertoires in tissue are likely to differ from TCR repertoires in blood. Sharing across a few donors was observed for approximately 5% of naive CD4, less than 4% of naive CD8, 2% to 2.5% of memory CD4, and around 0.42% of memory CD8 clonotypes.

Recombination joined TRBV28 with TRBJ2-7, and 8 junction bases match TRBD1. The receptor's source is a woman younger than 45 in good health. The sequenced material came from memory CD4+ T cells sorted from blood. The sample's cell subset or site, from its label and the paper: CD45RA-negative fraction. The CDR3 here reads CASTRGLGEQYF. The bases read TGTGCCAGCACCAGGGGGCTTGGCGAGCAGTACTTC.